Presented here are 21 T cell receptor beta chains from one specimen sequenced in a study of immune cell composition in non-small cell lung cancer. Some clones are missing from TCRdb's copy, which holds only in-frame ones; the method was immunoSEQ multiplex PCR. In the table there are several thousand clones, roughly 80% of which are singletons. The sample comprised lung tumor tissue. The source is a human donor with non-small cell lung cancer.

This chain joins TRBV5-8 and TRBJ2-5, with TRBD1 identical over 7 bases. CDR3 length equals 15 residues. The V gene end was trimmed by 4 bases and the J gene end by 4 bases; junction bases not matched to a gene: 10. Germline V CDR1 and CDR2: SGHTS, YDEGEE. The CDR3 reads CASSGRQGNIETQYF. CDR3 DNA sequence: TGTGCCAGCAGCGGCCGACAGGGAAACATAGAGACCCAGTACTTC.

This clone was recorded once. The chain carries TRBV5-1 and TRBJ1-1; 7 nucleotides match TRBD1. CDR1 and CDR2 (germline): SGHRS, YFSETQ. The CDR3 spans 20 residues. After removal of 4 bases from V and 0 bases from J, the junction contained 21 bases not matched to a gene. The CDR3 sequence: CASSRGPGFDLGGMNTEAFF. CDR3 sequence (DNA): TGCGCCAGCAGCAGGGGGCCAGGGTTTGATCTCGGAGGCATGAACACTGAAGCTTTCTTT.

This clone was counted only a few times. V is TRBV11-2 and J is TRBJ2-7; 9 bases agree with TRBD1. Looked up from germline, CDR1 is SGHAT and CDR2 is FQNNGV. CDR3 length equals 15 residues. Trimming cost V 5 bases and J 2 bases; bases outside gene matches: 7. This chain's CDR3 is CASSQGTGRTYEQYF. The CDR3 DNA sequence: TGTGCCAGCAGCCAGGGGACAGGGCGAACCTACGAGCAGTACTTC.

This clone was picked up a small number of times. This chain links TRBV19 with TRBJ1-2; D might be TRBD1 (5 bases). Trimming pared 7 bases from V and 6 bases from J, leaving 15 bases between. Looked up from germline, CDR1 is LNHDA and CDR2 is SQIVND (reference sequence). The CDR3 covers 13 residues. The CDR3 DNA is TGTGCCAGTACCCCAGGGTTAGGGAATGGCTACACCTTC. It encodes CASTPGLGNGYTF.

The CDR3 region is CASSLGDREYGYTF. DNA for the CDR3: TGTGCCAGCAGCTTGGGCGACAGAGAATATGGCTACACCTTC. The chain uses TRBV5-6 and TRBJ1-2; the D gene is possibly TRBD1 (5 bases). V gave up 0 bases and J gave up 5 bases, with 11 bases separating them. The CDR3 spans 14 residues. The germline V gene encodes CDR1 SGHDT and CDR2 YYEEEE.

This rearrangement joins TRBV5-1 to TRBJ1-1; D gene uncertain. Germline V gives CDR1 SGHRS, CDR2 YFSETQ. This CDR3 is 14 amino acids long. V dropped 0 bases and J dropped 2 bases, with 8 bases sitting between them. The CDR3 coding sequence is TGCGCCAGCAGCTTGGCCACAGACAACACTGAAGCTTTCTTT. It codes for CASSLATDNTEAFF.

This rearrangement joins TRBV18 to TRBJ1-1; no clear D gene. Looked up from germline, CDR1 is KGHSH and CDR2 is LQKENI. CDR3 length equals 15 residues. Trimming removed 3 bases at V and 1 base at J, with 12 bases between. CDR3 loop: CASSPLAPTNTEAFF. DNA for the CDR3: TGTGCCAGCTCACCGTTAGCACCCACGAACACTGAAGCTTTCTTT.

The J gene is TRBJ1-4, the V gene TRBV6-5; 7 nucleotides match TRBD1. Germline assignment: CDR1 MNHEY and CDR2 SVGAGI. J was trimmed by 5 bases and V by 5 bases; bases with no gene match: 8. CDR3 length equals 15 residues. Written as DNA, the CDR3 is TGTGCCAGCAGTCCCTGGGACAGAGTGAATGAAAAACTGTTTTTT. Protein product: CASSPWDRVNEKLFF.

The V call is TRBV7-6, the J call TRBJ1-1; TRBD1 is a possible D gene (6 bases). V was pared by 5 bases and J by 5 bases, with 18 bases between. Germline V CDR1 and CDR2: SGHVS, FNYEAQ. This CDR3 spans 15 amino acids. CDR3 nucleotides: TGTGCCAGCAGCCTCCTGATAAGGGGGTGGACTGAAGCTTTCTTT. Its protein is CASSLLIRGWTEAFF.

This chain uses TRBV9 with TRBJ2-2; no reliable D call. CDR1 is SGDLS and CDR2 is YYNGEE in the germline V gene. The CDR3 is made up of 14 amino acids. The V gene lost 7 bases and the J gene lost 0 bases, with 10 bases spanning the gap. The CDR3: CASSWAANTGELFF. The CDR3 DNA sequence: TGTGCCAGCTCGTGGGCTGCGAACACCGGGGAGCTGTTTTTT.

The rearrangement joins TRBV7-8 to TRBJ1-5; maybe TRBD1 (5 bases). Trimming removed 5 bases at V and 4 bases at J, with 15 bases between. This CDR3 contains 15 residues. CDR1 is SGHVS and CDR2 is FQNEAQ in the germline V gene. The CDR3 DNA follows: TGTGCCAGCAGCCGTGGGGGAGGACGAAATCAGCCCCAGCATTTT. Its translation is CASSRGGGRNQPQHF.

The CDR3 protein is CASSPDRFSGNTIYF. The CDR3 DNA follows: TGCGCCAGCAGTCCCGACAGGTTCTCTGGAAACACCATATATTTT. This rearrangement joins TRBV4-3 to TRBJ1-3, with D perhaps matching TRBD1 (6 bases). Per the germline V gene, CDR1 is LGHNA and CDR2 is YSLEER. CDR3 size: 15 residues. V shed 6 bases and J shed 0 bases, with 12 bases lying between them.

This clone appeared once. The chain couples TRBV2 to TRBJ2-1; 8 positions agree with TRBD2. The CDR3 loop spans 16 amino acids. The junction had 7 bases not matched to a gene; V was cut back by 4 bases and J by 2 bases. Germline CDR1 SNHLY, CDR2 FYNNEI. The CDR3 reads CASSARGGRTYNEQFF. CDR3 nucleotides: TGTGCCAGCAGTGCACGGGGGGGCCGGACCTACAATGAGCAGTTCTTC.

The rearrangement links TRBV7-2 to TRBJ1-2; TRBD1 matches at 7 bases. CDR3 length: 14 residues. V shed 7 bases, J shed 3 bases, and the junction held 8 bases outside the gene matches. The germline V gene encodes CDR1 SGHTA and CDR2 FQGNSA. The chain's CDR3 is CASNTQGVDYGYTF. CDR3 DNA sequence: TGTGCCAGCAACACCCAGGGGGTCGACTATGGCTACACCTTC.

This chain links TRBV5-6 with TRBJ2-3, with a tentative D call TRBD1 (7 bases). The germline V gene has CDR1 SGHDT and CDR2 YYEEEE. The CDR3 consists of 15 residues. Trimming removed 4 bases from V and 2 bases from J, with 14 bases in between. CDR3 residues: CASSPGGIYTDTQYF. The CDR3 DNA reads as TGTGCCAGCAGCCCAGGGGGGATCTACACAGATACGCAGTATTTT.

This rearrangement joins TRBV5-1 to TRBJ2-1; TRBD1 matches at 8 bases. The CDR3 extends over 16 amino acids. The germline V gene encodes CDR1 SGHRS and CDR2 YFSETQ. V dropped 0 bases and J dropped 4; count of bases not matched to a gene: 6. The CDR3 sequence: CASSLAGQAGYNEQFF. CDR3 in DNA: TGCGCCAGCAGCTTGGCGGGACAGGCGGGATACAATGAGCAGTTCTTC.

The chain recombines TRBV5-1 with TRBJ2-3; 9 bases fit TRBD2. The CDR3 sequence is 16 residues long. The germline V gene has CDR1 SGHRS and CDR2 YFSETQ. The V gene end was trimmed by 7 bases and the J gene end by 2 bases; junction bases not matched to a gene: 11. CDR3: CASQKAGGHDTDTQYF. As DNA, the CDR3 is TGCGCCAGCCAGAAAGCGGGGGGCCACGACACAGATACGCAGTATTTT.

The table lists this clone with a few counts. The rearrangement links TRBV6-4 to TRBJ1-2, with 8 nucleotides matching TRBD1. The germline V gene encodes CDR1 MRHNA and CDR2 SNTAGT. The CDR3 consists of 14 residues. The J segment lost 4 bases and the V segment lost 9 bases, leaving 10 bases of the junction unmatched. This CDR3 reads CARKKGQGPYGYTF. The DNA of the CDR3 is TGTGCCAGGAAAAAAGGACAGGGCCCCTATGGCTACACCTTC.

V usage is TRBV27 and J usage is TRBJ2-7; D might be TRBD2 (6 bases). The germline CDR1 and CDR2 sequences are MNHEY and SMNVEV (reference sequence). The CDR3 totals 13 residues. Trimming took off 1 base at V and 6 bases at J, with 10 bases between the two ends. CDR3 nucleotide sequence: TGTGCCAGCAGTTTATGGGGGGACTCCGAGCAGTACTTC. Residues: CASSLWGDSEQYF.

V is TRBV5-1 and J is TRBJ1-1; D unclear. There are 15 residues in the CDR3. Germline-derived CDR1 and CDR2 are SGHRS and YFSETQ. V was pared by 2 bases and J by 1 base, with 12 bases between. CDR3 region: CASSFQEDSNTEAFF. Written as DNA, the CDR3 is TGCGCCAGCAGCTTCCAAGAGGACTCGAACACTGAAGCTTTCTTT.

The gene calls are TRBV19 and TRBJ1-5; perhaps TRBD1 as D (5 bases). This CDR3 is built from 14 residues. Trimming left V 5 bases short and J 3 bases short, with 11 bases between. Germline assignment: CDR1 LNHDA and CDR2 SQIVND (reference sequence). The CDR3 here is CASSSAGNNQPQHF. CDR3 nucleotide sequence: TGTGCCAGTAGTTCCGCAGGGAACAATCAGCCCCAGCATTTT.